The rows below give T cell receptor beta chains drawn from one sample of a study of shared clonotypes between healthy human individuals. Sequencing was performed with immunoSEQ multiplex PCR; in TCRdb, only in-frame clones are kept and a portion is missing. The sample records millions of clones, around 90% being singletons. Specimen: naive CD4+ T cells sorted from blood. The origin of the receptors is a man aged 18 to 30 in good health. The CDR3 runs from the conserved cysteine through the conserved F or W. The D gene is left open where the match is weak. Some rows have no size entry. The others give once, few or many, or a class for an expanded clone.

CDR3 DNA	CDR3 protein	D gene	clone size	V gene	J gene
TGTGCCAGTAGTATAGATTTAGGGTCTTGGGAGACCCAGTACTTC	CASSIDLGSWETQYF	.	.	TRBV19	TRBJ2-5
TGTGCCAGTAGTATGTTCTCGGGGGCGCGGGACACTGAAGCTTTCTTT	CASSMFSGARDTEAFF	.	.	TRBV19	TRBJ1-1
TGCGCCAGCAGCCAAGATGCGCAGGGCACCGCCGCTTTCTTT	CASSQDAQGTAAFF	.	.	TRBV4-1	TRBJ1-1
TGTGCCGGCATCCTACAGGGGGGGTATAATTCACCCCTCCACTTT	CAGILQGGYNSPLHF	TRBD1	.	TRBV7-2	TRBJ1-6
TGTGCCTGGAGTCGGAACAGGGGTTCTAGGGAGACCCAGTACTTC	CAWSRNRGSRETQYF	TRBD1	.	TRBV30	TRBJ2-5
TGTGCCAGCAGCTTAGGGCTAGCCTTCCGGGAGACCCAGTACTTC	CASSLGLAFRETQYF	.	.	TRBV11-2	TRBJ2-5
TGCGCCAGCAGCTTGGATGACAGGGGTTTGGACGAGCAGTACTTC	CASSLDDRGLDEQYF	TRBD1	.	TRBV5-1	TRBJ2-7
TGCGCCAGCAGCTTAAGGGGGACCCCTGGGAATAGCGGGAGAACCACGAGGGACGAGCAGTACTTC	CASSLRGTPGNSGRTTRDEQYF	TRBD2	.	TRBV5-1	TRBJ2-7
TGTGCCAGCAGCCCCCCAGGCCGGCCGAACACTGAAGCTTTCTTT	CASSPPGRPNTEAFF	.	once	TRBV7-9	TRBJ1-1
TGTGCCAGCAGGGGACCGGGGGGAAATCAGCCCCAGCATTTT	CASRGPGGNQPQHF	.	.	TRBV2	TRBJ1-5
TGCGCCAGCAGCAAGACAGGGAGTTCTGGAAACACCATATATTTT	CASSKTGSSGNTIYF	TRBD1	once	TRBV5-1	TRBJ1-3
TGTGCCTGGAGTATGACTAGCGGGGTCTACGAGCAGTACTTC	CAWSMTSGVYEQYF	TRBD2	.	TRBV30	TRBJ2-7
TGTGCCAGCAGCTTAAGAATCATAGCCAAAAACATTCAGTACTTC	CASSLRIIAKNIQYF	.	.	TRBV11-2	TRBJ2-4
TGTGCCAGCAGCTTAGCGGGAGGGACCTACAATGAGCAGTTCTTC	CASSLAGGTYNEQFF	TRBD2	.	TRBV11-3	TRBJ2-1
TGTGCCAGCTCACAGGGGGCGTTTGCCTACGAGCAGTACTTC	CASSQGAFAYEQYF	TRBD1	.	TRBV18	TRBJ2-7
TGTGCCTGGAGTCGGGCTATCTACGAGCAGTACTTC	CAWSRAIYEQYF	.	.	TRBV30	TRBJ2-7
TGTGCCAGCTCGGGGCTTCTAGATACGCAGTATTTT	CASSGLLDTQYF	.	.	TRBV28	TRBJ2-3
TGTGCCAGCAGTCCACGACAGGGGTTTGGCTACACCTTC	CASSPRQGFGYTF	TRBD1	.	TRBV27	TRBJ1-2
TGTGCCAGCAGTTTTCTTGGGACCGAATCCTACAATGAGCAGTTCTTC	CASSFLGTESYNEQFF	.	.	TRBV28	TRBJ2-1
TGTGCCATCCGGGACAGGGCCGAAAAACTGTTTTTT	CAIRDRAEKLFF	TRBD1	.	TRBV28	TRBJ1-4
TGTGCCAGCAGCGGCCAGGGGGCAAACACTGAAGCTTTCTTT	CASSGQGANTEAFF	TRBD1	.	TRBV2	TRBJ1-1
TGTGCCTGGAGTCCCAGACTAGCGGGAGAGTCGCCCTACGAGCAGTACTTC	CAWSPRLAGESPYEQYF	TRBD2	.	TRBV30	TRBJ2-7
TGTGCCAGTAGCTGGACAGGCGGAAATCAGCCCCAGCATTTT	CASSWTGGNQPQHF	TRBD1	.	TRBV19	TRBJ1-5
TGTGCCAGCAGCGTCGACAGGGGTTTCCAGCCCCAGCATTTT	CASSVDRGFQPQHF	TRBD1	.	TRBV9	TRBJ1-5
TGCGCCAGCAGTGAGTCGAGCGGGAGAAGTCCTACAGATACGCAGTATTTT	CASSESSGRSPTDTQYF	TRBD2	.	TRBV10-1	TRBJ2-3
TGCGCCAGCAGCCAAGAGGAAGGGACGAGCACAGATACGCAGTATTTT	CASSQEEGTSTDTQYF	.	.	TRBV4-3	TRBJ2-3
TGTGCCAGCAGGCGTACAGGGGGTGCTGAAGCTTTCTTT	CASRRTGGAEAFF	TRBD1	.	TRBV5-6	TRBJ1-1
TGTGCCAGCAGCTTAGCGCTTCCAGGGTACCAAGAGACCCAGTACTTC	CASSLALPGYQETQYF	.	.	TRBV7-2	TRBJ2-5
TGCGCCAGCAGCCGCAGGGGGCGCGGATACGAGCAGTACTTC	CASSRRGRGYEQYF	TRBD1	once	TRBV4-1	TRBJ2-7
TGTGCCAGCAGCCCCCAGGGGAACGCAGATACGCAGTATTTT	CASSPQGNADTQYF	.	.	TRBV5-4	TRBJ2-3
TGTGCCAGCAGCGCCGGGACAGGAGTCAATCAGCCCCAGCATTTT	CASSAGTGVNQPQHF	TRBD1	.	TRBV5-6	TRBJ1-5
TGTGCCAGCAGCGTTTGGAATCGGAATGTAGATGAGCAGTTCTTC	CASSVWNRNVDEQFF	.	.	TRBV9	TRBJ2-1
TGTGCCAGTAGTATTCTAGCGGGAGGGCCGGAGACCCAGTACTTC	CASSILAGGPETQYF	TRBD2	once	TRBV19	TRBJ2-5
TGTGCCAGCAGCCCAAGGTCGGGCCGCAATGAGCAGTTCTTC	CASSPRSGRNEQFF	.	.	TRBV6-5	TRBJ2-1
TGTGCCAGCCCGTTTGTAGGGGGATATGAGCAGTTCTTC	CASPFVGGYEQFF	.	.	TRBV5-4	TRBJ2-1
TGTGCCAGCAGTCGGGACAGGGGTTTCAAAGCTTTCTTT	CASSRDRGFKAFF	TRBD1	.	TRBV27	TRBJ1-1
TGTGCCAGCAGTGCGACAGGTCATAGCAATCAGCCCCAGCATTTT	CASSATGHSNQPQHF	.	.	TRBV6-1	TRBJ1-5
TGTGCCACCATAACTGATAACTATGGCTACACCTTC	CATITDNYGYTF	.	once	TRBV6-5	TRBJ1-2
TGCGCCAGCAGCCAAGATCCCCAAGGAAACACCATATATTTT	CASSQDPQGNTIYF	.	.	TRBV4-3	TRBJ1-3
TGTGCCAGCAGATTTTTTGGCGGGGGGGACAATGAGCAGTTCTTC	CASRFFGGGDNEQFF	TRBD2	.	TRBV11-1	TRBJ2-1
TGTGCCAGCAGTCCCGACAGGATTAATCAGCCCCAGCATTTT	CASSPDRINQPQHF	.	.	TRBV2	TRBJ1-5
TGCGCCAGCAGGCGAACTAGCGGGACTCCTAGGGACGAGCAGTACTTC	CASRRTSGTPRDEQYF	TRBD2	.	TRBV5-1	TRBJ2-7
TGTGCCAGCTCACCAGGGCCAGCCTACGAGCAGTACTTC	CASSPGPAYEQYF	.	.	TRBV18	TRBJ2-7
TGTGCCAGCAGCCAAGATTGGACAGGAGCAAATGAAAAACTGTTTTTT	CASSQDWTGANEKLFF	TRBD1	.	TRBV14	TRBJ1-4
TGTGCCAGCAGCTTCGAAACCGAAGCTTTCTTT	CASSFETEAFF	.	few	TRBV5-6	TRBJ1-1
TGCAGCGTCTCTAGCGGGGGGGCTAAAAACATTCAGTACTTC	CSVSSGGAKNIQYF	TRBD2	.	TRBV29-1	TRBJ2-4
TGTGCCAGCAGCTTTTCTGACCAGGATGAGCAGTTCTTC	CASSFSDQDEQFF	.	.	TRBV5-6	TRBJ2-1
TGCGCCAGCAGGTATGGGACCGCTGATAATTCACCCCTCCACTTT	CASRYGTADNSPLHF	.	.	TRBV5-1	TRBJ1-6